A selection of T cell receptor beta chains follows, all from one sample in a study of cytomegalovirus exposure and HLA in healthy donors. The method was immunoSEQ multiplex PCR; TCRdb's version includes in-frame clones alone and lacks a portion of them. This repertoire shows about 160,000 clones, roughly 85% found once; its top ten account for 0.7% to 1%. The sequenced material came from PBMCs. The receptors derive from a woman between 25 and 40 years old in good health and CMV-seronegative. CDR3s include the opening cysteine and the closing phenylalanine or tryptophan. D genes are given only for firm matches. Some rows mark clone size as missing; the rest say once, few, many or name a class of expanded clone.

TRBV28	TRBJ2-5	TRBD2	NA	TGTGCCAGCAGTTTAGGTGGACTAGCGGGGGAGACCCAGTACTTC	CASSLGGLAGETQYF
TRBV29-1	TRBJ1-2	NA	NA	TGCAGCGTTGTAGGGGAGGATGGCTACACCTTC	CSVVGEDGYTF
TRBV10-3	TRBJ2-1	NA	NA	TGTGCCATCAGTGAGCGGGGGGCCCAAACAACTGAGCAGTTCTTC	CAISERGAQTTEQFF
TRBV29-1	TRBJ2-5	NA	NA	TGCAGCGTTTCCGTTGAGACCCAGTACTTC	CSVSVETQYF
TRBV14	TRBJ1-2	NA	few	TGTGCCAGCAGCCAAGAGCGGGACTATGGCTACACCTTC	CASSQERDYGYTF
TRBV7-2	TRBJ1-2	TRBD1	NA	TGTGCCAGCGACCACAGGGGGCCGCGTAACTATGGCTACACCTTC	CASDHRGPRNYGYTF
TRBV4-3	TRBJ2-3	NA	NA	TGCGCCAGCAGCCAAGGGCCGGGTAGCACAGATACGCAGTATTTT	CASSQGPGSTDTQYF
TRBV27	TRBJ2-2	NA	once	TGTGCCAGCAGTTTAGGGGGGTTGAACACCGGGGAGCTGTTTTTT	CASSLGGLNTGELFF
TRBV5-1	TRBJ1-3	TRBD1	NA	TGCGCCAGCAGCCTAGGGACAGCCTCTGGAAACACCATATATTTT	CASSLGTASGNTIYF
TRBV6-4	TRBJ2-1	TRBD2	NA	TGTGCCAGCAGTGAAAAAGCGGGGTCCTACAATGAGCAGTTCTTC	CASSEKAGSYNEQFF
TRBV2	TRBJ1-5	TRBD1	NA	TGTGCCAGCAGTGCCACGACAGGGAATCAGCCCCAGCATTTT	CASSATTGNQPQHF
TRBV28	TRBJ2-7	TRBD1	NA	TGTGCCAGCAGTTTATTTGGGACAGGGATAATTTTTGGCAACGAGCAGTACTTC	CASSLFGTGIIFGNEQYF